The rows below give T cell receptor beta chains drawn from one sample of a study of blood T cell repertoires in COVID-19. The protocol was immunoSEQ multiplex PCR, while the TCRdb copy is restricted to in-frame clones and leaves out a portion. In the table there are 450,000 to 500,000 clones, approximately 86% of which are singletons. Sequences were obtained from PBMCs or T cells enriched from blood (not recorded which). These receptors were taken from a woman in her late teens or twenties who had recovered from COVID-19. Each CDR3 is given with its conserved first and last residue. Each record gives: D gene, CDR3 length, V gene, CDR3 protein. A D gene is named only where the DNA matches it firmly.

TRBD1	12	TRBV6-5	CASRRTGGEQYF
NA	18	TRBV10-2	CASSEAGRGRGGNQPQHF
NA	15	TRBV5-1	CASSLQLTSTDTQYF
TRBD1	13	TRBV12-3/TRBV12-4	CASLGQANYGYTF
TRBD1	14	TRBV6-1	CASSELGTGVGYTF
NA	14	TRBV5-5	CASSLGAGYYGYTF
TRBD1	13	TRBV10-2	CASSGGNADTQYF
NA	14	TRBV28	CASSSPGLQETQYF
TRBD1	14	TRBV29-1	CSVRGTGGNSPLHF
NA	12	TRBV30	CAWTAGPGGYTF
NA	21	TRBV28	CASSLEDSGTIQYLWDSPLHF
NA	12	TRBV12-3/TRBV12-4	CASSLSVNTIYF
NA	13	TRBV30	CAWRGPGEREQYF
NA	13	TRBV19	CASSIGTNQPQHF
NA	16	TRBV5-6	CASSLVPGPGSYEQYF
TRBD1	18	TRBV24-1	CATSDPPTTGEGDEKLFF
TRBD1	13	TRBV5-1	CASSLSDRAGYTF
NA	17	TRBV5-1	CASSLERGTETYNEQFF
TRBD1	17	TRBV9	CASSVVDGRGYQETQYF
NA	15	TRBV6-1	CASSDNGPTNEKLFF